This TCR beta chain originates from a study of CD8 T cells in Susac syndrome (dated by TCRdb to between 2019 and 2020). With regard to the full study: Among the Susac syndrome patients who were sequenced, clinically active disease was present in over 5 and clinical remission was observed in fewer than 10. Repertoire sequencing was used to test whether CD8+ T cell activation and differentiation in Susac syndrome was antigen driven. At the time of blood withdrawal, Susac syndrome patients were either therapy-naive, taking corticosteroids (with some also receiving IVIg), or on IVIg alone. The paper as a whole reports these results and caveats: The number of individuals in the TCR sequencing and HLA analysis was recognized as being relatively small. The CD4+ T cell repertoire of patients with Susac syndrome showed no detectable clonal expansion.

Relative to germline, V is missing 2 bases and J is missing 4 bases, with 3 bases of the junction outside any gene match. There are 14 amino acids in the CDR3, from cysteine to phenylalanine inclusive. The entry retains the CDR3 DNA only, 42 bases that are in frame from base 1. CDR1 and CDR2 are read off the germline V gene as MGHRA and YSYEKL. Peripheral blood CD8+ and CD4+ T cells from healthy donors, Susac syndrome patients and multiple sclerosis patients were profiled using high-throughput TCR beta sequencing. The Susac syndrome patients fulfilled recently defined diagnostic criteria for either definite or probable disease. Bulk CD8+ and CD4+ T cells were purified magnetically by negative isolation, whereas CD8+ TEMRA cells were enriched by FACS. Blood was collected in EDTA tubes and processed within 24 hours, with PBMCs isolated through density gradient centrifugation. PBMCs intended for TCR sequencing were frozen in liquid nitrogen and were later thawed in a 37 degrees C water bath. The sorted or isolated CD4+, CD8+ and CD8+ TEMRA cells had a purity of 90% or higher.

On this clonotype itself: No antigen is known for it. No clone much larger than this one lies a single base away; base qualities are absent.

RNA was extracted with the RNeasy kit and roughly 0.5 to 1 ug was reverse transcribed using random hexamers. The immunoSEQ multiplex PCR assay, which covers 54 Vbeta and 13 Jbeta segments, was used to amplify TCR beta CDR3 regions. PCR amplification bias was corrected by using a synthetic template baseline for primer optimization and computational correction. Per the source publication's procedure: Reads were annotated to V, D and J genes according to IMGT and were analyzed with immunoSEQ Analyzer, with only productive sequences retained. Clonality was calculated as one minus the Shannon entropy normalized by log2 of the number of productive unique sequences. For each patient and control, public and private clones were evaluated among the 100 most prevalent clones. Susac-specific clones were defined as absent from healthy and MS cohorts, 850 to 1,300 published viral clones and other ImmuneACCESS disease sequences. TCRdb handled the public reads itself, with Q25 trimming in fastp and clone calling in MiXCR, and kept productive beta chains. Rows matching on CDR3 protein sequence are summarized as one entry with the most common DNA and genes. The V and J calls come from TCRdb's annotation, not from the publication. In this sample the table shows more than 110,000 distinct CDR3 sequences, over 90% of which occur a single time. Roughly 0.14% of the sample belongs to the ten largest clones.

Recombination connected TRBV4-1 to TRBJ2-7, and 9 junctional nucleotides match TRBD2. The sequencing sample was made of CD4+ T cells from PBMCs. The origin of this receptor is a human donor with Susac syndrome. The DNA sequence follows: TGCGCCAGCAGCCAACTAGCGGGACTGTACGAGCAGTACTTC. Its protein product is CASSQLAGLYEQYF.